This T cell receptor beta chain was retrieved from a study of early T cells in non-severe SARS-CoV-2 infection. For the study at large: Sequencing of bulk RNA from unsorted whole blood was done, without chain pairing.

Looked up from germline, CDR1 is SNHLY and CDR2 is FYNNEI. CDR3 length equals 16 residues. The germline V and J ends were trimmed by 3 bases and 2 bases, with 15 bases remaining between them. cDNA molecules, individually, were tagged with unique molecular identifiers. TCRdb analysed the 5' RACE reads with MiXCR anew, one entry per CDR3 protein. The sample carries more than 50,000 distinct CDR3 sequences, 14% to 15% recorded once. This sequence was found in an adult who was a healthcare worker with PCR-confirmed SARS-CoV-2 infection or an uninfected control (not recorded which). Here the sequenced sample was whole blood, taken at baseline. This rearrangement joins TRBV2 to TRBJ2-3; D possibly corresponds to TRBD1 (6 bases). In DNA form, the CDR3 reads TGTGCCAGCAGTGAGAAGGGCAGGGGCCCCACAGATACGCAGTATTTT. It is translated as CASSEKGRGPTDTQYF. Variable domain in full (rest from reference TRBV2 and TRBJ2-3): EPEVTQTPSHQVTQMGQEVILRCVPISNHLYFYWYRQILGQKVEFLVSFYNNEISEKSEIFDDQFSVERPDGSNFTLKIRSTKLEDSAMYFCASSEKGRGPTDTQYFGPGTRLTVL.